The T cell receptor beta chain described here comes from a study of T-cell memory formation after mild COVID-19. TCRdb reprocessed the 5' RACE reads via MiXCR and lists one record per CDR3 protein. Seen here are some 450,000 distinct CDR3 sequences, about 20% observed once, and the top ten hold around 8.4%. J lost 8 bases, V lost 4 bases, and 5 bases had no gene match. This CDR3 contains 13 residues. CDR1 and CDR2 from the germline V gene are SGHTA and FQGTGA. Study-level findings and limits: Mainly in CM and EM were contracting CD4+ clones; CD8+ were in EMRA.

The sample holds a few counts of this clonotype. Its antigen is undetermined. The rearrangement uses TRBV7-3 and TRBJ1-2; 9 nucleotides agree with TRBD1. The clonotype comes from an adult woman who had mild COVID-19 (a few samples of this study predate the infection). Cell type and time point are not known. Specimen: PBMCs or a T cell subset sorted from them (not recorded which). CDR3 sequence: CASSSGTGPGYTF. The CDR3 region has the DNA TGTGCCAGCAGCTCCGGGACAGGGCCGGGCTACACCTTC.